The 22 T cell receptor beta chains below were found in one sample sequenced in a study of neurological immune-mediated disorders. One entry per CDR3 protein, called by TCRdb with MiXCR from the 5' RACE reads. Of 15,000 to 20,000 distinct CDR3 sequences listed, about a quarter are singletons. Material for sequencing was PBMCs. These receptors originate from a man between 50 and 59 years old with HTLV-1-associated myelopathy (HAM/TSP).

This clonotype has ten or more counts. The chain couples TRBV30 to TRBJ2-2, with D perhaps assigned TRBD1 or TRBD2 (5 bases each). This CDR3 is 11 amino acids long. Trimming removed 3 bases from V and 16 bases from J, with 15 bases in between. CDR1 is GTSNPN, CDR2 SVGIG, per germline (reference sequence). The CDR3 protein is CAWSARGVGFF. CDR3 DNA sequence: TGTGCCTGGAGCGCAAGAGGGGTAGGGTTTTTT.

The J gene is TRBJ2-7, the V gene TRBV5-1; D is perhaps TRBD1 or TRBD2 (5 bases each). The CDR3 spans 16 residues. Trimming cost V 4 bases and J 0 bases, with 17 bases left between them. The germline V gene encodes CDR1 SGHRS and CDR2 YFSETQ. The DNA of the CDR3 is TGCGCCAGCAGCGAAATCGGGGCCACGAGCTCCTACGAGCAGTACTTC. Translation: CASSEIGATSSYEQYF. The full variable domain, rest sourced from reference TRBV5-1 and TRBJ2-7, is KAGVTQTPRYLIKTRGQQVTLSCSPISGHRSVSWYQQTPGQGLQFLFEYFSETQRNKGNFPGRFSGRQFSNSRSEMNVSTLELGDSALYLCASSEIGATSSYEQYFGPGTRLTVT.

The chain couples TRBV12-5 to TRBJ2-6; D is uncertain. CDR3 length equals 14 residues. Trimming left V 7 bases short and J 3 bases short, with 10 bases between. CDR1 LGHNT and CDR2 FRNRAP come from the germline V gene. The CDR3 here is CASARPNGANVLTF. DNA of the CDR3: TGTGCTAGTGCCCGACCGAATGGGGCCAACGTCCTGACTTTC.

This clonotype was counted many times. J is TRBJ1-1 and V is TRBV19; the D is unclear. The V end was cut by 1 base, the J end by 1 base, with 7 bases between. Germline V lookup: CDR1 LNHDA, CDR2 SQIVND (reference sequence). This CDR3 has 14 amino acids. The CDR3 coding sequence is TGTGCCAGTAGTATAGTTTGGACGAACACTGAAGCTTTCTTT. Its translation: CASSIVWTNTEAFF.

In its sample, this clonotype was seen many times. The chain carries TRBV6-1 and TRBJ1-5; 9 bases fit TRBD1. Germline V lookup: CDR1 MNHNS, CDR2 SASEGT. This CDR3 is 14 amino acids long. Trimming removed 8 bases from V and 6 bases from J; junction bases left unmatched: 8. The CDR3 nucleotides are TGTGCCAGCGAAAGCGGGACAGGGCGTCAGCCCCAGCATTTT. Its translation: CASESGTGRQPQHF.

This clonotype was seen repeatedly, ten times or more. The chain is built from TRBV5-1 and TRBJ1-5, with D possibly being TRBD1 (5 bases). The germline CDR1 and CDR2 sequences are SGHRS and YFSETQ. The CDR3 has 14 residues. Trimming took 0 bases from V and 7 from J, leaving 11 bases between them. The DNA for the CDR3 is TGCGCCAGCAGCTTGGGACCCGAGGGGCAGCCCCAGCATTTT. Translated: CASSLGPEGQPQHF.

The chain uses TRBV9 and TRBJ2-3, with 10 positions matching TRBD2. The trim removed 0 bases at V and 4 bases at J, leaving 5 bases unmatched. In germline, CDR1 is SGDLS, CDR2 YYNGEE. CDR3 length: 16 amino acids. CDR3: CASSVVNSGGADTQYF. DNA of the CDR3: TGTGCCAGCAGCGTAGTTAACAGCGGGGGGGCAGATACGCAGTATTTT.

This clonotype was seen many times. The CDR3 nucleotides are TGCAGCTCATCCGAACCGAACACCGGGGAGCTGTTTTTT. It encodes CSSSEPNTGELFF. J is TRBJ2-2 and V is TRBV29-1, with D unclear. Between the trimmed V and J ends, which lost 8 bases and 0 bases, there was a span of 10 bases. The CDR3 contains 13 residues. CDR1 and CDR2 from the germline V gene are SQVTM and ANQGSEA.

The chain employs TRBV9 and TRBJ2-3; 11 bases are a match to TRBD2. CDR3 length: 16 residues. Germline CDR1 is SGDLS and CDR2 is YYNGEE. The ends lost 2 bases at V and 4 bases at J; junction bases unmatched: 6. The chain's CDR3 is CASSVSGGVGPDTQYF. The CDR3 nucleotides read TGTGCCAGCAGCGTTAGCGGGGGGGTCGGTCCAGATACGCAGTATTTT.

This clonotype was recorded at least ten times. The chain employs TRBV27 and TRBJ2-7; 11 bases are a match to TRBD2. CDR3 length: 14 residues. Germline V gives CDR1 MNHEY, CDR2 SMNVEV (reference sequence). V was clipped by 5 bases and J by 3 bases; unmatched bases: 3. The CDR3 DNA reads as TGTGCCAGCAGTCCGGGACTAGCGGTCTACGAGCAGTACTTC. Its protein is CASSPGLAVYEQYF.

The chain carries TRBV4-1 and TRBJ1-5; D possibly corresponds to TRBD1 (5 bases). Trimming took 0 bases from V and 2 from J, leaving 14 bases between them. The CDR3 totals 17 residues. In germline, CDR1 is MGHRA, CDR2 YSYEKL. The CDR3 bases are TGCGCCAGCAGCCAAGATTTCGGGGGTGGGGGCAATCAGCCCCAGCATTTT. It is translated as CASSQDFGGGGNQPQHF.

V usage is TRBV20-1 and J usage is TRBJ1-1; 7 nucleotides line up with TRBD1. Germline loops: CDR1 DFQATT, CDR2 SNEGSKA (reference sequence). The CDR3 loop spans 12 amino acids. In nucleotides, the CDR3 is TGCACTATCAGACAGGGTAACACTGAAGCTTTCTTT. It translates to CTIRQGNTEAFF.

This clonotype is classed as medium-sized (0.01 to 0.1%). This rearrangement joins TRBV5-5 to TRBJ1-6, with TRBD1 matching 9 bases. CDR3 length: 14 residues. V shed 4 bases and J 7 bases; nucleotides not matched to a gene: 3. CDR1 and CDR2 (germline): SGHKS, YYEKEE (reference sequence). The CDR3 is CASSLTGGNSPLHF. CDR3 in DNA: TGTGCCAGCAGCCTGACAGGGGGAAATTCACCCCTCCACTTT.

This clonotype has only a few counts. The chain is built from TRBV11-2 and TRBJ2-2; 14 bases fit TRBD2. Germline CDR1 SGHAT, CDR2 FQNNGV. CDR3 length: 17 amino acids. V trimming: 3 bases; J trimming: 0 bases; junction bases outside the gene matches: 0. The CDR3 region has the DNA TGTGCCAGCAGCTTGACTAGCGGGGGGGCGAACACCGGGGAGCTGTTTTTT. Amino acid sequence: CASSLTSGGANTGELFF.

Ten or more counts support this clonotype. The gene calls are TRBV5-1 and TRBJ2-7; D gene ambiguous. V lost 0 bases, J lost 7 bases, and 11 bases lay in between. Germline CDR1 and CDR2: SGHRS and YFSETQ. This CDR3 comprises 13 residues. CDR3 nucleotide sequence: TGCGCCAGCAGCTTGGTGTCGAATTGGGAGCAGTACTTC. Amino acid sequence: CASSLVSNWEQYF.

This clonotype has a handful of counts. The rearrangement links TRBV5-6 to TRBJ1-4; tentatively, D is TRBD1 (5 bases). The CDR3 contains 15 residues. Trimming shortened V by 3 bases and J by 4 bases, and 13 bases separated the two germline ends. In germline, CDR1 is SGHDT, CDR2 YYEEEE. CDR3 nucleotide sequence: TGTGCCAGCAGCTCCGTAAGGGGTGGTAATGAAAAACTGTTTTTT. Protein sequence: CASSSVRGGNEKLFF.

The J gene is TRBJ2-3, the V gene TRBV9, with D possibly matching TRBD2 (5 bases). The V end lost 3 bases, the J end lost 5 bases, and 10 bases lay between the germline ends. The germline gives CDR1 SGDLS, CDR2 YYNGEE. CDR3 length equals 13 residues. The CDR3 DNA reads TGTGCCAGCAGCGCCAAAAGCGGAGATACGCAGTATTTT. Its translation is CASSAKSGDTQYF.

This clonotype has only a few counts. The chain employs TRBV28 and TRBJ2-3, with D hard to call. The CDR3 is 13 amino acids. From germline, CDR1 is MDHEN and CDR2 SYDVKM. V lost 5 bases and J lost 4, with 10 bases in between. The CDR3 nucleotides are TGTGCCAGCAGTAAAAAGAGCTCAGATACGCAGTATTTT. This encodes CASSKKSSDTQYF. Combining the CDR3 with reference TRBV28 and TRBJ2-3 gives the whole variable domain DVKVTQSSRYLVKRTGEKVFLECVQDMDHENMFWYRQDPGLGLRLIYFSYDVKMKEKGDIPEGYSVSREKKERFSLILESASTNQTSMYLCASSKKSSDTQYFGPGTRLTVL.

The rearrangement uses TRBV29-1 and TRBJ2-7; 10 bases match TRBD2. Germline CDR1 SQVTM, CDR2 ANQGSEA. Trimming removed 6 bases from V and 0 bases from J; junction bases left unmatched: 8. The CDR3 is made up of 15 amino acids. CDR3 coding DNA: TGCAGCGTGGATCTAGCGGGGGACCCCTCCTACGAGCAGTACTTC. It encodes CSVDLAGDPSYEQYF.

The chain carries TRBV5-1 and TRBJ2-3, with a weak D call TRBD2 (6 bases). The CDR3 contains 16 residues. Germline V gene lookup returns CDR1 SGHRS and CDR2 YFSETQ. The germline V and J ends were trimmed by 0 bases and 3 bases, with 14 bases remaining between them. The CDR3 DNA reads TGCGCCAGCAGCTTGGCCTGGGGGGACTTGACAGATACGCAGTATTTT. It encodes CASSLAWGDLTDTQYF. Drawing the rest from reference TRBV5-1 and TRBJ2-3, the complete variable domain is KAGVTQTPRYLIKTRGQQVTLSCSPISGHRSVSWYQQTPGQGLQFLFEYFSETQRNKGNFPGRFSGRQFSNSRSEMNVSTLELGDSALYLCASSLAWGDLTDTQYFGPGTRLTVL.

The rearrangement links TRBV30 to TRBJ2-3; 14 bases match TRBD2. Per the germline V gene, CDR1 is GTSNPN and CDR2 is SVGIG (reference sequence). Trimming cost V 8 bases and J 9 bases; bases outside gene matches: 10. The CDR3 spans 14 residues. CDR3 DNA: TGTGCCCGTGAGACTAGCGGGGGGGCAAGAACGCAGTATTTT. Amino acid sequence: CARETSGGARTQYF.

The V call is TRBV2, the J call TRBJ1-1, with D tentatively TRBD1 (5 bases). Per germline, CDR1 SNHLY and CDR2 FYNNEI. The CDR3 covers 14 residues. Trimming left V 4 bases short and J 3 bases short, with 12 bases between. DNA of the CDR3: TGTGCCAGCAGTGTCTCCTCGGGGGACACTGAAGCTTTCTTT. It translates to CASSVSSGDTEAFF.